This is a list of T cell receptor beta chains from one sample in a study of molecular identifiers for immune sequencing clone quantification. Using its own MiXCR run on the PCR reads, TCRdb lists one record per CDR3 protein. In the table there are hundreds of thousands of distinct CDR3 sequences, 15% to 20% of which are singletons. Specimen: naive CD8+ T cells from blood, with Jurkat cell RNA spiked in. The receptor set was obtained from a human donor in good health. Some libraries in this study had Jurkat cell RNA spiked in. The CDR3 runs from the conserved cysteine through the conserved F or W. The order of the fields is clone size, D gene, V gene, J gene, CDR3 DNA, CDR3 protein. The D gene is left open where the match is weak. Part of the rows lack a size; the others show once, few, many or a class for expanded clones.

many	-	TRBV28	TRBJ2-7	TGTGCCAGCAGTTTTCAGTCCTACGAGCAGTACTTC	CASSFQSYEQYF
-	TRBD1	TRBV29-1	TRBJ1-2	TGCAGCGCCACAAGGGAGCCAGGGGGCTATAATGGCTACACCTTC	CSATREPGGYNGYTF
-	TRBD2	TRBV28	TRBJ2-7	TGTGCCAGCAGTTTATCGTCGGTAGCGGGAGTATACGAGCAGTACTTC	CASSLSSVAGVYEQYF
many	-	TRBV7-2	TRBJ1-4	TGTGCCAGCAGCCCTATGCAGCCTTTCAATGAAAAACTGTTTTTT	CASSPMQPFNEKLFF
many	-	TRBV13	TRBJ2-5	TGTGCCAGCAGCCTTCAGTCTTACCAAGAGACCCAGTACTTC	CASSLQSYQETQYF
many	TRBD2	TRBV20-1	TRBJ2-3	TGCAGTGCGACCGGGACTAGCGGGAGTCGGATCACAGATACGCAGTATTTT	CSATGTSGSRITDTQYF
many	TRBD1	TRBV5-1	TRBJ1-5	TGCGCCAGCAGCTTGGCAGGGGGCGAGTATCAGCCCCAGCATTTT	CASSLAGGEYQPQHF
many	-	TRBV7-7	TRBJ2-5	TGTGCTAGCAGCCGAACCGCCTCAGAGACCCAGTACTTC	CASSRTASETQYF
many	TRBD2	TRBV29-1	TRBJ2-2	TGCAGCGTTGAGGGGACTAGCGGGAGGACCGGGGAGCTGTTTTTT	CSVEGTSGRTGELFF
few	-	TRBV6-5	TRBJ2-7	TGTGCCAGCAGTTACTCAGCCGGGGGCTACGAGCAGTACTTC	CASSYSAGGYEQYF
many	TRBD2	TRBV11-2	TRBJ2-1	TGTGCCAGCAGCTCTGCTATAGCGGGGGGGCGCAATGAGCAGTTCTTC	CASSSAIAGGRNEQFF
few	TRBD1	TRBV29-1	TRBJ1-2	TGCAGCGTTGAAGAGGGGGACAGTTTTGCCTATGGCTACACCTTC	CSVEEGDSFAYGYTF
many	-	TRBV6-4	TRBJ2-7	TGTGCCAGCAGTGGCCGAGGACTCCAGAACTACGAGCAGTACTTC	CASSGRGLQNYEQYF
many	TRBD2	TRBV29-1	TRBJ2-3	TGCAGCGTTGAAGAGGCTGGGACTAGCGGGGAATACACAGATACGCAGTATTTT	CSVEEAGTSGEYTDTQYF
-	TRBD1	TRBV6-5	TRBJ1-2	TGTGCCAGCACCCGACAGGGGGCGGCCTATGGCTACACCTTC	CASTRQGAAYGYTF
-	-	TRBV5-4	TRBJ1-1	TGTGCCAGCACCACCCCGGGGGCCTACACTGAAGCTTTCTTT	CASTTPGAYTEAFF
-	-	TRBV20-1	TRBJ2-2	TGCAGTGCTAGTGGACAGAACACCGGGGAGCTGTTTTTT	CSASGQNTGELFF
many	-	TRBV5-6	TRBJ2-1	TGTGCCAGCAGCCACTTTGCGGGGTCCGGGTCCTACAATGAGCAGTTCTTC	CASSHFAGSGSYNEQFF
few	-	TRBV5-6	TRBJ1-5	TGTGCCAGCAGCTTGGAAGGCATCAATCAGCCCCAGCATTTT	CASSLEGINQPQHF
-	-	TRBV4-1	TRBJ1-1	TGCGCCAGCAGCCCAGGTACTAGGACGGTAGGGACTGAAGCTTTCTTT	CASSPGTRTVGTEAFF
many	-	TRBV7-9	TRBJ2-7	TGTGCCAGCAGCCCCCTCGGACACTACGAGCAGTACTTC	CASSPLGHYEQYF
few	-	TRBV4-1	TRBJ1-1	TGCGCCAGCAGCCAAGCCAGTACCTGGAACACTGAAGCTTTCTTT	CASSQASTWNTEAFF
many	-	TRBV7-9	TRBJ1-1	TGTGCCAGCAGCTTAATCGTGGTCGGGGCCGGGACTGAAGCTTTCTTT	CASSLIVVGAGTEAFF
many	-	TRBV28	TRBJ2-5	TGTGCCAGCAGTTTATTCACCGGACAAGAGACCCAGTACTTC	CASSLFTGQETQYF
many	TRBD2	TRBV20-1	TRBJ2-2	TGCAGTGCTAGAGGGCTTCGGGGGGAGAGCACCGGGGAGCTGTTTTTT	CSARGLRGESTGELFF
many	TRBD2	TRBV24-1	TRBJ2-1	TGTGCCACCAGTGTAGCGGGACTGGGCTATGAGCAGTTCTTC	CATSVAGLGYEQFF
many	-	TRBV5-1	TRBJ2-7	TGCGCCAGCAGCTACGGAGGATCCGAGCAGTACTTC	CASSYGGSEQYF
-	-	TRBV13	TRBJ1-2	TGTGCCAGCAGCTTAGTTGGGGGGCACTATGGCTACACCTTC	CASSLVGGHYGYTF
many	TRBD1	TRBV30	TRBJ2-7	TGTGCCTGGACGTCGGGACAGGGTTTCCACGAGCAGTACTTC	CAWTSGQGFHEQYF
-	-	TRBV6-2/TRBV6-3	TRBJ2-3	TGTGCCAGCAGTTACCCTCCACTCATCGGGGGCACAGATACGCAGTATTTT	CASSYPPLIGGTDTQYF
many	-	TRBV28	TRBJ1-1	TGTGCCAGCAGTGACACGAACACTGAAGCTTTCTTT	CASSDTNTEAFF
many	-	TRBV6-2/TRBV6-3	TRBJ1-5	TGTGCCACCAGAGGGTTTTTTCAGCCCCAGCATTTT	CATRGFFQPQHF
-	-	TRBV12-3/TRBV12-4	TRBJ2-7	TGTGCCAGCAGTTTAGGGGACCCTTTAACCTACGAGCAGTACTTC	CASSLGDPLTYEQYF
many	-	TRBV6-1	TRBJ1-1	TGTGCCGCCACGGGACACGAGAACACTGAAGCTTTCTTT	CAATGHENTEAFF
many	-	TRBV7-9	TRBJ2-3	TGTGCCAGCAGCCCCACCAACGGGGATACGCAGTATTTT	CASSPTNGDTQYF
many	-	TRBV2	TRBJ2-7	TGTGCCAGCAGTGACGGGCGGGTCTCCTACGAGCAGTACTTC	CASSDGRVSYEQYF
many	TRBD1	TRBV20-1	TRBJ1-4	TGCAGTGCCCCGACAGGGGTTGATGAAAAACTGTTTTTT	CSAPTGVDEKLFF
many	-	TRBV28	TRBJ2-5	TGTGCCAGCAGTACCAAGGATCCACTGGAGACCCAGTACTTC	CASSTKDPLETQYF
few	-	TRBV14	TRBJ1-5	TGTGCCAGCAGCCAAGTAACCCAGCCCCAGCATTTT	CASSQVTQPQHF
-	-	TRBV4-3	TRBJ2-1	TGCGCCAGCAGCCAAGATTTGGACTACGATGAGCAGTTCTTC	CASSQDLDYDEQFF
-	TRBD2	TRBV6-5	TRBJ2-3	TGTGCCGGCAGTTACTCTTACGGGGGGACGAGCACAGATACGCAGTATTTT	CAGSYSYGGTSTDTQYF
few	-	TRBV11-2	TRBJ2-7	TGTGCCAGCAGCTTAGCGGCGGACGCTTGGGGATACGAGCAGTACTTC	CASSLAADAWGYEQYF
many	-	TRBV27	TRBJ2-5	TGTGCCAGCAAAGACAGGTTACAAGAGACCCAGTACTTC	CASKDRLQETQYF
many	-	TRBV9	TRBJ2-4	TGTGCCAGCGCCGACTTAGCCAAAAACATTCAGTACTTC	CASADLAKNIQYF
many	-	TRBV9	TRBJ2-2	TGTGCCAGCAGCGTAGTTGGGACCTCAAACACCGGGGAGCTGTTTTTT	CASSVVGTSNTGELFF
few	-	TRBV15	TRBJ1-1	TGTGCCACCACAGACAGTAAGAACACTGAAGCTTTCTTT	CATTDSKNTEAFF
few	TRBD2	TRBV20-1	TRBJ2-7	TGCAGTGCTCCGGAATGGGGGACTAGCGGAAACTACGAGCAGTACTTC	CSAPEWGTSGNYEQYF
many	-	TRBV12-3/TRBV12-4	TRBJ2-5	TGTGCCAGCAGTCTAGGGGCGGAGGGCGCAGGGGAGACCCAGTACTTC	CASSLGAEGAGETQYF
-	-	TRBV7-6	TRBJ2-2	TGTGCCAGCAGCTTTCATGGAGACACCGGGGAGCTGTTTTTT	CASSFHGDTGELFF
many	-	TRBV20-1	TRBJ1-1	TGCAGTGCTACAGGGGTAATGAACACTGAAGCTTTCTTT	CSATGVMNTEAFF
many	TRBD2	TRBV4-3	TRBJ2-1	TGCGCCAGCAGCCCTCGGACTAGCTCCAATGAGCAGTTCTTC	CASSPRTSSNEQFF
many	TRBD1	TRBV15	TRBJ1-5	TGTGCCACCAGCAGAACCTGGGACAGGCAGCATCAGCCCCAGCATTTT	CATSRTWDRQHQPQHF
-	-	TRBV20-1	TRBJ2-7	TGCAGTGCTAGAGATCTAGAAATATTATCCTACGAGCAGTACTTC	CSARDLEILSYEQYF
many	-	TRBV28	TRBJ1-5	TGTGCCAGCAGTTTCGGGACGGACAATCAGCCCCAGCATTTT	CASSFGTDNQPQHF
many	-	TRBV12-3/TRBV12-4	TRBJ2-3	TGTGCCAGCAGTGACAGGCCAGATACGCAGTATTTT	CASSDRPDTQYF